This T cell receptor beta chain was sequenced in a study of blood T cell repertoires in COVID-19. The CDR3 consists of 16 residues. Germline V CDR1 and CDR2: MDHEN, SYDVKM. Trimming removed 2 bases from V and 9 bases from J; junction bases left unmatched: 9. TCRdb keeps only in-frame clones here, not all; method: immunoSEQ multiplex PCR. The sample lists about 37,000 clones; about 88% were seen once. This chain links TRBV28 with TRBJ2-1; 11 bases are a match to TRBD1. The source of this sequence is a man aged 60-69 years with active COVID-19. Sample: peripheral blood. The CDR3 spells CASSLPLDRGRGEQFF. Here the CDR3 DNA reads TGTGCCAGCAGTTTACCCCTGGACAGGGGGCGGGGTGAGCAGTTCTTC.